Each of the 20 T cell receptor beta chains below was sequenced from the same sample in a study of cytomegalovirus exposure and HLA in healthy donors. This PCR relied on a set of 60 Vbeta primers and 13 Jbeta primers. TCRdb's copy holds only in-frame clones and misses some; the assay was immunoSEQ multiplex PCR. Here the sample spans approximately 99,000 clones, 79% being singletons. Sample: PBMCs. The receptors were sampled from a male donor in good health and CMV-seropositive.

This chain uses TRBV11-3 with TRBJ1-1; perhaps TRBD1 as D (5 bases). The V end lost 5 bases, the J end lost 11 bases, and 15 bases lay between the germline ends. Germline V gene lookup returns CDR1 SGHNT and CDR2 YENEEA. This CDR3 is 12 amino acids long. The DNA of the CDR3 is TGTGCCAGCAGCCCCCTGGGGCTGCGGGCTTTCTTT. Its protein product is CASSPLGLRAFF.

The count of this clone is one. This sequence joins TRBV5-6 and TRBJ2-7; no reliable D call. CDR1 is SGHDT and CDR2 is YYEEEE in the germline V gene. Trimming removed 2 bases from V and 0 bases from J, with 9 bases in between. The CDR3 consists of 14 residues. The CDR3: CASSLRSVSYEQYF. CDR3 coding DNA: TGTGCCAGCAGCTTAAGATCAGTCTCCTACGAGCAGTACTTC.

The genes are TRBV5-1 and TRBJ1-1, with a weak D call TRBD1 (5 bases). Germline CDR1 reads SGHRS; CDR2 reads YFSETQ. Trimming pared 4 bases from V and 0 bases from J, leaving 13 bases between. The CDR3 length is 15 residues. CDR3 DNA sequence: TGCGCCAGCAGCCCGGCCGCAGGGTTGAACACTGAAGCTTTCTTT. Translated: CASSPAAGLNTEAFF. The entire variable domain, with the rest obtained from reference TRBV5-1 and TRBJ1-1, is as follows: KAGVTQTPRYLIKTRGQQVTLSCSPISGHRSVSWYQQTPGQGLQFLFEYFSETQRNKGNFPGRFSGRQFSNSRSEMNVSTLELGDSALYLCASSPAAGLNTEAFFGQGTRLTVV.

The V and J genes are TRBV7-9 and TRBJ1-4, with 8 bases fitting TRBD1. The germline CDR1 and CDR2 sequences are SEHNR and FQNEAQ (reference sequence). The CDR3 loop spans 17 amino acids. Germline trimming cut 5 bases from V and 7 bases from J; bases unmatched to any gene: 15. CDR3 amino acids: CASSLTLIQGGSEKLFF. In DNA form, the CDR3 reads TGTGCCAGCAGCCTCACCCTCATACAGGGGGGATCTGAAAAACTGTTTTTT.

The gene calls are TRBV6-1 and TRBJ1-3, with 7 bases identical to TRBD1. Trimming at V came to 6 bases and at J to 3 bases, leaving 5 bases not matched to a gene. Looked up from germline, CDR1 is MNHNS and CDR2 is SASEGT. The CDR3 is 14 amino acids. In nucleotides, the CDR3 is TGTGCCAGCAGCCGGGACAGCCTTGGAAACACCATATATTTT. This codes for CASSRDSLGNTIYF.

The chain combines TRBV11-3 with TRBJ2-7, with 13 bases lining up with TRBD2. J gave up 7 bases and V 1 base, and 10 bases lay outside the gene matches. Germline lookup yields CDR1 SGHNT and CDR2 YENEEA. This CDR3 region has 17 residues. The CDR3 bases are TGTGCCAGCAGCTTAGGGACTAGCGGGGGCGCCTATGGGGAGCAGTACTTC. Protein: CASSLGTSGGAYGEQYF.

This clone was counted a few times. The chain employs TRBV4-2 and TRBJ2-2; TRBD2 aligns across 9 bases. The length of the CDR3 is 18 residues. CDR1 LGHNA and CDR2 YNFKEQ come from the germline V gene. With V trimmed by 4 bases and J by 2 bases, 11 bases remained unmatched. In nucleotides, the CDR3 is TGTGCCAGCAGCCTCGGACTAGCGTCGGCCGGAAACACCGGGGAGCTGTTTTTT. Its protein is CASSLGLASAGNTGELFF.

Comment on this clone: Additional DNA sequences in this sample encode the identical CDR3. The rearrangement links TRBV18 to TRBJ1-1; 11 bases agree with TRBD1. This CDR3 is 15 amino acids long. Germline CDR1 and CDR2: KGHSH and LQKENI. Trimming at V came to 2 bases and at J to 2 bases, leaving 1 base not matched to a gene. CDR3 sequence reads: CASSPGTGGNTEAFF. In nucleotides, the CDR3 is TGTGCCAGCTCACCAGGGACAGGGGGAAACACTGAAGCTTTCTTT.

The chain has TRBV5-1 and TRBJ2-5, with TRBD2 matching 10 bases. This CDR3 region has 14 residues. Germline lookup yields CDR1 SGHRS and CDR2 YFSETQ. V lost 8 bases to trimming and J lost 5 bases; unmatched junction nucleotides: 9. CDR3 residues: CASNSGGAWETQYF. The CDR3 nucleotides are TGCGCCAGTAACAGCGGGGGGGCCTGGGAGACCCAGTACTTC.

V and J are TRBV30 and TRBJ1-1, with D possibly matching TRBD1 (6 bases). The CDR3 loop spans 14 amino acids. Trimming pared 0 bases from V and 5 bases from J, leaving 13 bases between. Germline V lookup: CDR1 GTSNPN, CDR2 SVGIG (reference sequence). In nucleotides, the CDR3 is TGTGCCTGGAGTGTAATACAGGGACAAACTGAAGCTTTCTTT. Protein: CAWSVIQGQTEAFF. The full variable domain, with the rest looked up from reference TRBV30 and TRBJ1-1, is SQTIHQWPATLVQPVGSPLSLECTVEGTSNPNLYWYRQAAGRGLQLLFYSVGIGQISSEVPQNLSASRPQDRQFILSSKKLLLSDSGFYLCAWSVIQGQTEAFFGQGTRLTVV.

This clone was seen a single time. This chain connects TRBV5-1 to TRBJ2-5; 7 bases map to TRBD1. This CDR3 is built from 16 residues. Germline V gene data show CDR1 as SGHRS and CDR2 as YFSETQ. V lost 3 bases and J lost 0; bases outside the gene matches: 8. CDR3: CASSWGDRVNQETQYF. The CDR3 coding sequence is TGCGCCAGCAGCTGGGGAGACAGGGTTAACCAAGAGACCCAGTACTTC.

The rearrangement uses TRBV5-6 and TRBJ2-7; D unresolved. This CDR3 is built from 11 residues. Trimming removed 3 bases at V and 2 bases at J, with 3 bases between. Germline-derived CDR1 and CDR2 are SGHDT and YYEEEE. CDR3 sequence reads: CASSSAYEQYF. CDR3 DNA: TGTGCCAGCAGCTCAGCCTACGAGCAGTACTTC.

The chain recombines TRBV2 with TRBJ2-1; the match to TRBD2 covers 10 bases. The trim removed 6 bases at V and 2 bases at J, leaving 4 bases unmatched. Germline values: CDR1 SNHLY, CDR2 FYNNEI. The CDR3 extends over 15 amino acids. CDR3: CASRTSGGAYNEQFF. The DNA for the CDR3 is TGTGCCAGCAGGACGAGCGGGGGGGCCTACAATGAGCAGTTCTTC.

The chain recombines TRBV6-1 with TRBJ1-1; 7 positions match TRBD1. The CDR3 consists of 15 residues. Trimming took 4 bases from V and 5 from J; bases not matched to a gene: 10. Germline V gives CDR1 MNHNS, CDR2 SASEGT. In nucleotides, the CDR3 is TGTGCCAGCAGTGGCCCCCACAGGGGCGGGACTGAAGCTTTCTTT. It yields the protein CASSGPHRGGTEAFF.

This clone has only a few counts. V usage is TRBV19 and J usage is TRBJ1-1; D is possibly TRBD1 (5 bases). In germline, CDR1 is LNHDA, CDR2 SQIVND (reference sequence). This CDR3 is 15 amino acids long. The V gene lost 6 bases and the J gene lost 1 base, with 15 bases spanning the gap. CDR3 DNA sequence: TGTGCCAGTAGCACCCGGGAGGGGTGGAACACTGAAGCTTTCTTT. Its translation is CASSTREGWNTEAFF.

The CDR3 region is CASSTHSNTEAFF. In DNA form, the CDR3 reads TGTGCCAGTAGTACACACAGCAACACTGAAGCTTTCTTT. V usage is TRBV19 and J usage is TRBJ1-1; D is unclear. The germline V gene has CDR1 LNHDA and CDR2 SQIVND (reference sequence). Trimming stripped 4 bases from V and 2 bases from J, with 8 bases between. This CDR3 comprises 13 residues. The variable domain in full, completed from reference TRBV19 and TRBJ1-1, reads DGGITQSPKYLFRKEGQNVTLSCEQNLNHDAMYWYRQDPGQGLRLIYYSQIVNDFQKGDIAEGYSVSREKKESFPLTVTSAQKNPTAFYLCASSTHSNTEAFFGQGTRLTVV.

The genes are TRBV6-1 and TRBJ1-1; tentative D call: TRBD1 (5 bases). The V end was cut by 7 bases, the J end by 3 bases, with 18 bases between. The length of the CDR3 is 15 residues. Germline V gives CDR1 MNHNS, CDR2 SASEGT. The CDR3 DNA is TGTGCCAGCAACAAACATCAGGGTTACGACACTGAAGCTTTCTTT. Translating it yields CASNKHQGYDTEAFF.

This chain's CDR3 is CASSQASRAQRNEKLFF. The CDR3 DNA is TGCGCCAGCAGCCAAGCGTCCCGAGCTCAGAGGAATGAAAAACTGTTTTTT. The chain couples TRBV4-1 to TRBJ1-4; D gene ambiguous. This CDR3 has 17 residues. Trimming shortened V by 1 base and J by 5 bases, and 17 bases separated the two germline ends. Germline CDR1 and CDR2: MGHRA and YSYEKL.

The V call is TRBV18, the J call TRBJ1-1, with D uncertain. The V end was cut by 6 bases, the J end by 1 base, with 12 bases between. Per germline, CDR1 KGHSH and CDR2 LQKENI. The CDR3 is 14 residues long. CDR3 in DNA: TGTGCCAGCTCCTCAAAAACGGGGAACACTGAAGCTTTCTTT. It yields the protein CASSSKTGNTEAFF.

The chain has TRBV6-5 and TRBJ2-5; D call uncertain. Trimming took off 2 bases at V and 5 bases at J, with 12 bases between the two ends. Germline V CDR1 and CDR2: MNHEY, SVGAGI. This CDR3 region has 14 residues. CDR3 nucleotides: TGTGCCAGCAGTTACGAGTTCGTCCGCGAGACCCAGTACTTC. This gives the protein CASSYEFVRETQYF.